This record concerns one T cell receptor beta chain sequence. This entry belongs to a study of blood T cell repertoires in COVID-19. On the study more broadly: Material from acute and convalescent COVID-19 was sourced from the United States, Italy and Spain. Sample material is recorded as cDNA or gDNA derived from T cells, B-cell-depleted T cells, or PBMCs.

V lost 6 bases to trimming and J lost 10 bases, with 16 bases between them. Germline CDR1 and CDR2: MNHEY and SVGAGI. The CDR3 extends over 14 amino acids. Authors' processing steps: Using reference gene primer amplification, nucleated cell counts were estimated. The table came from immunoSEQ multiplex PCR; TCRdb's copy has only in-frame clones and leaves some out. The DNA was the basis for D and trimming; V, J and clone size are from that table. The data hold 70,000 to 90,000 clones, with roughly 84% observed a single time. Input material: peripheral blood. The chain combines TRBV6-5 with TRBJ1-6, with a possible D match to TRBD1 (5 bases). The sequence was obtained from a human donor in a cohort sampled during active COVID-19. The CDR3 nucleotides read TGTGCCAGCAGCAATACGGGGGGGGGATCACCCCTCCACTTT. Residues: CASSNTGGGSPLHF.